These 19 T cell receptor beta chains were all obtained from the same sample, sequenced in a study of T cells after yellow fever vaccination (dated by TCRdb to the late 2010s). What the treatment or condition label conveys for this sample: live attenuated yellow fever vaccine strain. Library preparation was by 5' RACE. The reads were generated on an Illumina HiSeq 2500. TCRdb trimmed public reads at Q25 via fastp, called clones via MiXCR and kept in-frame beta chains. Every distinct CDR3 protein forms one entry, paired with its most common genes and DNA. This sample has some 560,000 distinct CDR3 sequences in its table, and less than 20% of those were observed once. The top ten hold 17% of the sample. The sequences come from PBMCs, collected less than 6 days after the first yellow fever vaccination. The receptor set was obtained from a young man who received the YFV17D yellow fever vaccine.

The chain couples TRBV7-3 to TRBJ2-2, with 14 bases aligning to TRBD2. Trimming cost V 5 bases and J 4 bases; bases outside gene matches: 6. The CDR3 contains 17 residues. Germline V CDR1 and CDR2: SGHTA, FQGTGA. The CDR3 DNA reads as TGTGCCAGCAGCAAGGGACTAGCGGGGGCCTTCACCGGGGAGCTGTTTTTT. This encodes CASSKGLAGAFTGELFF.

The chain joins TRBV5-4 to TRBJ2-7, with D perhaps TRBD1 or TRBD2 (6 bases each). Per the germline V gene, CDR1 is SGHNT and CDR2 is YYREEE (reference sequence). With 0 bases removed from V and 2 bases from J, the gap between germline ends came to 15 bases. The CDR3 spans 16 residues. The CDR3 spells CASSLEGGGRPYEQYV. In DNA, the CDR3 is TGTGCCAGCAGCTTGGAAGGAGGGGGGAGACCCTACGAGCAGTACGTC.

The V call is TRBV20-1, the J call TRBJ1-1; D is undetermined. The CDR3 extends over 11 amino acids. Germline V gene lookup returns CDR1 DFQATT and CDR2 SNEGSKA (reference sequence). V dropped 5 bases and J dropped 5 bases, with 9 bases sitting between them. The CDR3 here is CSASRETEAFF. The CDR3 DNA follows: TGCAGTGCTTCTCGGGAGACTGAAGCTTTCTTT.

The chain couples TRBV7-9 to TRBJ2-1; 13 bases match TRBD2. Trimming took 5 bases from V and 10 from J; bases not matched to a gene: 14. CDR1 is SEHNR and CDR2 is FQNEAQ in the germline V gene (reference sequence). The CDR3 loop spans 17 amino acids. As DNA, the CDR3 is TGTGCCAGCAGCGCCCGGACTAGCGGGGGCCCGGATGGAGAGCAGTTCTTC. Translation gives CASSARTSGGPDGEQFF.

The rearrangement joins TRBV28 to TRBJ2-7; possible D gene TRBD1, 6 bases. This CDR3 comprises 15 residues. The V gene lost 4 bases and the J gene lost 6 bases, with 19 bases spanning the gap. CDR1 is MDHEN, CDR2 SYDVKM, per germline. The CDR3 coding sequence is TGTGCCAGCAGTTCCCTGACTGACAGGCTCCCCGAGCAGTACGTC. Its protein is CASSSLTDRLPEQYV.

This clonotype was recorded at least ten times. The chain combines TRBV10-2 with TRBJ1-6; D might be TRBD1 (5 bases). Trimming removed 4 bases at V and 9 bases at J, with 10 bases between. The CDR3 length is 13 residues. The germline V gene encodes CDR1 WSHSY and CDR2 SAAADI. The CDR3 here is CASSVRGPSPLHF. CDR3 in DNA: TGCGCCAGCAGTGTTAGGGGTCCTTCACCCCTCCACTTT.

This clonotype was seen many times. CDR3 sequence reads: CASSFGASGNNEQFF. The CDR3 DNA follows: TGCGCCAGCAGCTTCGGGGCTAGCGGGAACAATGAGCAGTTCTTC. This chain connects TRBV5-1 to TRBJ2-1; TRBD2 matches at 9 bases. V gave up 2 bases and J gave up 5 bases; unmatched junction bases: 5. Germline V gene lookup returns CDR1 SGHRS and CDR2 YFSETQ. The CDR3 spans 15 residues.

V gene TRBV7-9 combines with J gene TRBJ1-4; 7 nucleotides align to TRBD1. Germline lookup yields CDR1 SEHNR and CDR2 FQNEAQ (reference sequence). Trimming took 5 bases from V and 8 from J; bases not matched to a gene: 8. The CDR3 length is 14 residues. CDR3 sequence reads: CASSPRQGWEKLFF. CDR3 coding DNA: TGTGCCAGCAGCCCTCGACAGGGTTGGGAAAAACTGTTTTTT.

CDR3 region: CASSLLGQRTQYF. For the CDR3, the DNA is TGCGCCAGCAGCTTGTTAGGACAGCGGACCCAGTACTTC. This sequence joins TRBV5-1 and TRBJ2-5, with D maybe TRBD1 (6 bases). The germline V gene has CDR1 SGHRS and CDR2 YFSETQ. Trimming left V 1 base short and J 7 bases short, with 11 bases between. This CDR3 contains 13 residues.

This clonotype has a handful of counts. V gene TRBV12-3 or TRBV12-4 combines with J gene TRBJ1-4, with D uncertain. The V end lost 5 bases, the J end lost 11 bases, and 12 bases lay between the germline ends. CDR3 size: 12 residues. The CDR3 bases are TGTGCCAGCAGTCCCGGCGTTTGGAAACTGTTTTTT. Translated: CASSPGVWKLFF.

The gene calls are TRBV3-1 and TRBJ1-2, with a weak D call TRBD1 (5 bases). Between the trimmed V and J ends, which lost 1 base and 6 bases, there was a span of 12 bases. The CDR3 sequence is 14 residues long. Germline-derived CDR1 and CDR2 are LGHDT and YNNKEL (reference sequence). The CDR3 is CASSQAGTTDGYTF. CDR3 bases: TGTGCCAGCAGCCAAGCCGGGACGACAGATGGCTACACCTTC.

The chain combines TRBV5-1 with TRBJ2-5; D possibly corresponds to TRBD2 (5 bases). With 4 bases removed from V and 7 bases from J, the gap between germline ends came to 17 bases. The V gene's germline CDR1 is SGHRS and CDR2 YFSETQ. The length of the CDR3 is 14 residues. Here the CDR3 reads CASSIGKLEGTQYF. The DNA for the CDR3 is TGCGCCAGCAGCATTGGGAAACTAGAGGGGACCCAGTACTTC.

J is TRBJ1-5 and V is TRBV19; 8 bases match TRBD1. In germline, CDR1 is LNHDA, CDR2 SQIVND (reference sequence). The trim removed 5 bases at V and 7 bases at J, leaving 7 bases unmatched. The CDR3 is 14 amino acids. CDR3 in DNA: TGTGCCAGTAGTCGAGGACAGGGTAAACAGCCCCAGCATTTT. It translates to CASSRGQGKQPQHF.

This chain joins TRBV7-6 and TRBJ2-3, with D maybe TRBD2 (5 bases). Deletions cut 5 bases from V and 1 base from J, with 13 bases between. The germline V gene has CDR1 SGHVS and CDR2 FNYEAQ. CDR3 length: 15 residues. The CDR3 DNA is TGTGCCAGCAGCCCCTCGTTTAGCGGCACAGATACGCAGTATTTT. Translation gives CASSPSFSGTDTQYF.

The chain employs TRBV7-9 and TRBJ2-7; weak D call: TRBD2 (5 bases). The CDR3 runs 16 residues. V was pared by 4 bases and J by 6 bases, with 22 bases between. Per the germline V gene, CDR1 is SEHNR and CDR2 is FQNEAQ (reference sequence). CDR3 residues: CASSSPVAGVRCEQYF. The CDR3 DNA reads TGTGCCAGCAGCTCCCCTGTGGCGGGCGTTAGGTGCGAGCAGTACTTC.

This clonotype showed up just a few times. The V and J genes are TRBV7-2 and TRBJ1-5; D call uncertain. V lost 2 bases, J lost 6 bases, and 11 bases lay in between. This CDR3 spans 14 amino acids. Per the germline V gene, CDR1 is SGHTA and CDR2 is FQGNSA. CDR3 nucleotide sequence: TGTGCCAGCAGCTTATCGGGTCTTAGTCAGCCCCAGCATTTT. As protein: CASSLSGLSQPQHF. Full variable domain (outside the CDR3, taken from reference TRBV7-2 and TRBJ1-5): GAGVSQSPSNKVTEKGKDVELRCDPISGHTALYWYRQSLGQGLEFLIYFQGNSAPDKSGLPSDRFSAERTGGSVSTLTIQRTQQEDSAVYLCASSLSGLSQPQHFGDGTRLSIL.

At least ten counts were recorded for this clonotype. This sequence joins TRBV20-1 and TRBJ2-3; 8 nucleotides line up with TRBD2. Unmatched junction bases numbered 8, after V lost 3 bases and J lost 3 bases. Looked up from germline, CDR1 is DFQATT and CDR2 is SNEGSKA (reference sequence). CDR3 length: 15 amino acids. The CDR3 reads CSASPLAGGTDTQYF. The CDR3 DNA follows: TGCAGTGCTAGCCCCCTCGCGGGGGGAACAGATACGCAGTATTTT.

This rearrangement joins TRBV3-1 to TRBJ1-4; TRBD1 might be the D (6 bases). Germline CDR1 is LGHDT and CDR2 is YNNKEL (reference sequence). The CDR3 has 17 residues. V gave up 4 bases and J gave up 7 bases, with 22 bases separating them. The CDR3 DNA is TGTGCCAGCAGCCTAACCCATTCGGGGGGCGTTGCTGAAAAACTGTTTTTT. Its protein product is CASSLTHSGGVAEKLFF. Drawing the rest from reference TRBV3-1 and TRBJ1-4, the complete variable domain is DTAVSQTPKYLVTQMGNDKSIKCEQNLGHDTMYWYKQDSKKFLKIMFSYNNKELIINETVPNRFSPKSPDKAHLNLHINSLELGDSAVYFCASSLTHSGGVAEKLFFGSGTQLSVL.

This clonotype came up once. The chain carries TRBV2 and TRBJ2-7, with 9 nucleotides matching TRBD2. This CDR3 has 15 residues. Trimming removed 3 bases from V and 3 bases from J; junction bases left unmatched: 6. Germline values: CDR1 SNHLY, CDR2 FYNNEI. CDR3 DNA: TGTGCCAGCAGTGAGGATAGCGGGGGACACTACGAGCAGTACGTC. The encoded protein is CASSEDSGGHYEQYV.